These 25 T cell receptor beta chains were sequenced from one sample in a study of cytomegalovirus exposure and HLA in healthy donors. The primer mix had 60 Vbeta and 13 Jbeta primers. Some clones are missing from TCRdb's copy, which holds only in-frame ones; the method was immunoSEQ multiplex PCR. Here the sample spans some 140,000 clones, about 74% being singletons. Sequencing was done on a sample of PBMCs. The origin of the receptors is a middle-aged man in good health and CMV-seronegative.

The chain carries TRBV4-1 and TRBJ2-7; 10 nucleotides match TRBD1. The CDR3 contains 16 residues. Trimming removed 6 bases from V and 1 base from J; junction bases left unmatched: 9. Germline loops: CDR1 MGHRA, CDR2 YSYEKL. The CDR3 sequence: CASRPPGTGESYEQYF. CDR3 in DNA: TGCGCCAGCAGGCCCCCCGGGACAGGGGAGTCCTACGAGCAGTACTTC.

This chain links TRBV5-6 with TRBJ2-1; 8 bases map to TRBD2. Trimming at V came to 4 bases and at J to 4 bases, leaving 4 bases not matched to a gene. This CDR3 has 14 residues. Germline V gene sequence: CDR1 SGHDT, CDR2 YYEEEE. CDR3 DNA sequence: TGTGCCAGCAGCCCCGGGGGGGAGTACAATGAGCAGTTCTTC. Translated, it gives CASSPGGEYNEQFF.

This chain connects TRBV11-2 to TRBJ2-1, with 10 bases matching TRBD2. The trim removed 4 bases at V and 8 bases at J, leaving 11 bases unmatched. The V gene's germline CDR1 is SGHAT and CDR2 FQNNGV. The CDR3 is 16 residues long. This chain's CDR3 is CASSSKLAGGSYEQFF. DNA for the CDR3: TGTGCCAGCAGCTCGAAATTAGCGGGGGGTTCCTATGAGCAGTTCTTC.

This sequence joins TRBV2 and TRBJ2-1; 8 bases are a match to TRBD2. The CDR3 is 18 amino acids. Per germline, CDR1 SNHLY and CDR2 FYNNEI. The trim removed 1 base at V and 0 bases at J, leaving 8 bases unmatched. The CDR3 spells CASSEGPDSGSSYNEQFF. Written as DNA, the CDR3 is TGTGCCAGCAGTGAAGGCCCCGACAGCGGGAGCTCCTACAATGAGCAGTTCTTC.

J is TRBJ2-7 and V is TRBV28; the match to TRBD2 covers 9 bases. Germline assignment: CDR1 MDHEN and CDR2 SYDVKM. CDR3 length equals 11 residues. The CDR3 nucleotides read TGTGTATGTAGCGGGAGTTACGAGCAGTACTTC. Protein product: CVCSGSYEQYF.

V usage is TRBV27 and J usage is TRBJ2-5; 10 bases are shared with TRBD2. The CDR3 is 15 amino acids. Germline CDR1 is MNHEY and CDR2 is SMNVEV (reference sequence). V shed 4 bases and J 4 bases; nucleotides not matched to a gene: 6. The CDR3 protein is CASSYSGGAGETQYF. CDR3 coding DNA: TGTGCCAGCAGTTACAGCGGGGGGGCCGGAGAGACCCAGTACTTC.

The genes are TRBV7-8 and TRBJ2-7; TRBD1 matches 11 bases. CDR1 is SGHVS, CDR2 FQNEAQ, per germline. The trim removed 4 bases at V and 3 bases at J, leaving 8 bases unmatched. The CDR3 sequence is 16 residues long. The CDR3 region is CASSYLGDRGVYEQYF. The CDR3 DNA follows: TGTGCCAGCAGCTACCTAGGGGACAGGGGGGTCTACGAGCAGTACTTC.

This chain joins TRBV30 and TRBJ1-2; 7 bases line up with TRBD1. Per the germline V gene, CDR1 is GTSNPN and CDR2 is SVGIG (reference sequence). V was pared by 0 bases and J by 5 bases, with 3 bases of the junction left unmatched. This CDR3 spans 13 amino acids. The CDR3 reads CAWSVGGQYGYTF. CDR3 in DNA: TGTGCCTGGAGTGTTGGGGGACAGTATGGCTACACCTTC.

Comment on this clone: Relative to the germline gene, one junction end is altered; a read error may explain this. V gene TRBV5-1 combines with J gene TRBJ1-4; 7 bases are shared with TRBD1. Per germline, CDR1 SGHRS and CDR2 YFSETQ. CDR3 length equals 15 residues. Here the CDR3 reads CAGSIQGIKNEKLFF. CDR3 sequence (DNA): TGCGCCGGCAGCATACAGGGGATCAAGAATGAAAAACTGTTTTTT. Variable domain in full (rest from reference TRBV5-1 and TRBJ1-4): KAGVTQTPRYLIKTRGQQVTLSCSPISGHRSVSWYQQTPGQGLQFLFEYFSETQRNKGNFPGRFSGRQFSNSRSEMNVSTLELGDSALYLCAGSIQGIKNEKLFFGSGTQLSVL.

The rearrangement uses TRBV7-2 and TRBJ1-2; D is unclear. CDR3 length: 14 amino acids. Germline CDR1 SGHTA, CDR2 FQGNSA. Trimming took off 4 bases at V and 5 bases at J, with 14 bases between the two ends. The CDR3 region has the DNA TGTGCCAGCAGCTCCCCCGTGTCCTTTTATGGCTACACCTTC. This encodes CASSSPVSFYGYTF.

The V and J genes are TRBV19 and TRBJ1-2; a weak D match, TRBD1 (6 bases). This CDR3 is 16 amino acids long. Germline V CDR1 and CDR2: LNHDA, SQIVND (reference sequence). With 5 bases removed from V and 0 bases from J, the gap between germline ends came to 16 bases. In nucleotides, the CDR3 is TGTGCCAGTAGTGGACAGTCTCATCAAGCTAACTATGGCTACACCTTC. Protein product: CASSGQSHQANYGYTF.

This chain uses TRBV29-1 with TRBJ1-1; the D is unclear. CDR3 length: 13 residues. Trimming stripped 2 bases from V and 0 bases from J, with 7 bases between. Per germline, CDR1 SQVTM and CDR2 ANQGSEA. The DNA of the CDR3 is TGCAGCGTTGAAACCAGAATGAACACTGAAGCTTTCTTT. This gives the protein CSVETRMNTEAFF.

The J gene is TRBJ2-6, the V gene TRBV7-2; D unresolved. There are 16 residues in the CDR3. Per germline, CDR1 SGHTA and CDR2 FQGNSA. V was pared by 2 bases and J by 0 bases, with 8 bases between. The DNA for the CDR3 is TGTGCCAGCAGCTTATTCGGTAACTCTGGGGCCAACGTCCTGACTTTC. It codes for CASSLFGNSGANVLTF.

V gene TRBV5-6 combines with J gene TRBJ1-1; TRBD1 matches 7 bases. The ends lost 0 bases at V and 2 bases at J; junction bases unmatched: 10. The CDR3 is 17 amino acids. Per germline, CDR1 SGHDT and CDR2 YYEEEE. CDR3 nucleotides: TGTGCCAGCAGCTTGGTCATCGCCGGGACAGTAAACACTGAAGCTTTCTTT. It codes for CASSLVIAGTVNTEAFF.

The J gene is TRBJ2-1, the V gene TRBV2; TRBD2 agrees at 14 bases. Germline CDR1 SNHLY, CDR2 FYNNEI. After removal of 6 bases from V and 7 bases from J, the junction contained 5 bases not matched to a gene. CDR3 length equals 15 residues. The CDR3 nucleotides are TGTGCCAGCAGGGGACTAGCGGGAGTATCGAATGAGCAGTTCTTC. Protein product: CASRGLAGVSNEQFF. The full variable domain, with the rest looked up from reference TRBV2 and TRBJ2-1, is EPEVTQTPSHQVTQMGQEVILRCVPISNHLYFYWYRQILGQKVEFLVSFYNNEISEKSEIFDDQFSVERPDGSNFTLKIRSTKLEDSAMYFCASRGLAGVSNEQFFGPGTRLTVL.

The V gene is TRBV19, the J gene TRBJ2-1; D is possibly TRBD1 (6 bases). V was cut by 5 bases and J by 6 bases, with 20 bases left in between. The CDR3 loop spans 16 amino acids. The germline V gene has CDR1 LNHDA and CDR2 SQIVND (reference sequence). The DNA for the CDR3 is TGTGCCAGTAGTCCGGACCCGGGACATGGGGTCAATGAGCAGTTCTTC. Translated, it gives CASSPDPGHGVNEQFF.

This chain joins TRBV6-1 and TRBJ2-1; 9 bases are a match to TRBD1. Germline-derived CDR1 and CDR2 are MNHNS and SASEGT. Trimming removed 6 bases from V and 6 bases from J; junction bases left unmatched: 9. CDR3 length equals 15 residues. CDR3 in amino acids: CASSFSGTGINEQFF. CDR3 sequence (DNA): TGTGCCAGCAGCTTCTCCGGGACAGGGATCAATGAGCAGTTCTTC.

The rearrangement uses TRBV6-6 and TRBJ1-1; D uncertain. Germline V CDR1 and CDR2: MNHNY, SVGAGI (reference sequence). With 2 bases removed from V and 0 bases from J, the gap between germline ends came to 7 bases. The CDR3 has 14 residues. The CDR3 DNA reads TGTGCCAGCAGTTACGGAGGAATGAACACTGAAGCTTTCTTT. Translating it yields CASSYGGMNTEAFF.

This chain joins TRBV9 and TRBJ2-7, with D perhaps matching TRBD1 (6 bases). Germline loops: CDR1 SGDLS, CDR2 YYNGEE. The CDR3 runs to 17 residues. Trimming took off 0 bases at V and 2 bases at J, with 18 bases between the two ends. The CDR3, as DNA: TGTGCCAGCAGCGTAGGTACGGGTACCCGGGACACCTACGAGCAGTACTTC. Translated: CASSVGTGTRDTYEQYF.

Worth noting for this clone: The sample carries other DNA sequences with the same CDR3. In nucleotides, the CDR3 is TGTGCCAGCAGGCGGACGGGAACTAACACTGAAGCTTTCTTT. This translates into CASRRTGTNTEAFF. V is TRBV5-8 and J is TRBJ1-1; D gene unclear. V lost 5 bases and J 2 bases, leaving 13 bases between the germline ends. The CDR3 contains 14 residues. Germline lookup yields CDR1 SGHTS and CDR2 YDEGEE.

The chain combines TRBV11-3 with TRBJ2-7; 9 nucleotides align to TRBD1. Germline V gene lookup returns CDR1 SGHNT and CDR2 YENEEA. The CDR3 runs to 14 residues. V lost 5 bases to trimming and J lost 6 bases; unmatched junction nucleotides: 8. The CDR3 nucleotides read TGTGCCAGCAGCCGGAGGACAGGGGTTTCCGAGCAGTACTTC. Translation gives CASSRRTGVSEQYF.

The chain couples TRBV20-1 to TRBJ2-7, with D unresolved. The CDR3 is made up of 10 amino acids. The V end lost 3 bases, the J end lost 6 bases, and 6 bases lay between the germline ends. The V gene's germline CDR1 is DFQATT and CDR2 SNEGSKA (reference sequence). The CDR3: CSASFGEQYF. The CDR3, as DNA: TGCAGTGCTAGCTTCGGCGAGCAGTACTTC.

DNA of the CDR3: TGTGCCACTGCTAGGTCCTCCTACGAGCAGTACTTC. Translation: CATARSSYEQYF. V is TRBV11-3 and J is TRBJ2-7, with unresolved D. Germline CDR1 is SGHNT and CDR2 is YENEEA. Between the trimmed V and J ends, which lost 10 bases and 0 bases, there was a span of 10 bases. CDR3 size: 12 residues.

The J gene is TRBJ2-7, the V gene TRBV29-1; 10 bases match TRBD1. Germline trimming cut 3 bases from V and 3 bases from J; bases unmatched to any gene: 5. CDR3 size: 14 residues. CDR1 is SQVTM, CDR2 ANQGSEA, per germline. The CDR3 DNA follows: TGCAGCGTTGATAGACAGGGGGCTGTCTACGAGCAGTACTTC. This gives the protein CSVDRQGAVYEQYF.

This rearrangement joins TRBV7-2 to TRBJ1-3; no definite D call. Germline V gene sequence: CDR1 SGHTA, CDR2 FQGNSA. The V and J ends lost 4 bases and 3 bases respectively, with 13 bases between them. This CDR3 spans 15 amino acids. In nucleotides, the CDR3 is TGTGCCAGCAGCTCCGGTGAACGGAGTGGAAACACCATATATTTT. The encoded protein is CASSSGERSGNTIYF. Drawing the rest from reference TRBV7-2 and TRBJ1-3, the complete variable domain is GAGVSQSPSNKVTEKGKDVELRCDPISGHTALYWYRQSLGQGLEFLIYFQGNSAPDKSGLPSDRFSAERTGGSVSTLTIQRTQQEDSAVYLCASSSGERSGNTIYFGEGSWLTVV.